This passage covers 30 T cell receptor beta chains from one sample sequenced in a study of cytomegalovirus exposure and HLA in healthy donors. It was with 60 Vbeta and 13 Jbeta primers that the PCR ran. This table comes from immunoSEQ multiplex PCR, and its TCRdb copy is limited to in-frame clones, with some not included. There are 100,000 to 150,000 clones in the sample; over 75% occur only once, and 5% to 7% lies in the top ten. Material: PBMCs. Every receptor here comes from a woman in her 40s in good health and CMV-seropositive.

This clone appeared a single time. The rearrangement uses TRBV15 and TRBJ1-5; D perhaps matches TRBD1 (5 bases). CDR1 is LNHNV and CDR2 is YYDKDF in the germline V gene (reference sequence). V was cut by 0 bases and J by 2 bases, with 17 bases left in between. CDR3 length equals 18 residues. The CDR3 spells CATSRDLQGLYGNQPQHF. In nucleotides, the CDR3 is TGTGCCACCAGCAGAGATCTTCAGGGCCTGTATGGCAATCAGCCCCAGCATTTT.

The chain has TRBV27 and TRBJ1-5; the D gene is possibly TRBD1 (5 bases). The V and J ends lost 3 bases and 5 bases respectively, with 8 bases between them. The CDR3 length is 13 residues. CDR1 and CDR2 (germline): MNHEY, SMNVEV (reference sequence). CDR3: CASSFSGDQPQHF. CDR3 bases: TGTGCCAGCAGTTTTTCGGGGGATCAGCCCCAGCATTTT.

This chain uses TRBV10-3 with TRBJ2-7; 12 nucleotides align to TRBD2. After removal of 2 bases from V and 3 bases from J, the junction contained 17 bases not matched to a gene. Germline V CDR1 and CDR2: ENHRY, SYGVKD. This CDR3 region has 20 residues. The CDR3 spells CAISERGADRLAGVSYEQYF. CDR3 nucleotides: TGTGCCATCAGTGAGAGGGGGGCAGATAGACTAGCGGGAGTCAGCTACGAGCAGTACTTC.

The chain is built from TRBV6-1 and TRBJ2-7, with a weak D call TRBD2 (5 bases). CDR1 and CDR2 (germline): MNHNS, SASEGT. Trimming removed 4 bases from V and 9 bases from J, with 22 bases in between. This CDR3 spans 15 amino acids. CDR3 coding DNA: TGTGCCAGCAGTGGGCGAGGCGGGCCCGGGGAAGGGCAGTACTTC. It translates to CASSGRGGPGEGQYF.

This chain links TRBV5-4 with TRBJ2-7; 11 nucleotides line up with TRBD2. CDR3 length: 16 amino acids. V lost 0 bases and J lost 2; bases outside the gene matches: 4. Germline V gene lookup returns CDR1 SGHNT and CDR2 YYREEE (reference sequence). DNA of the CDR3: TGTGCCAGCAGCTTGGGCCATAGCGGGGGGGCCTACGAGCAGTACTTC. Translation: CASSLGHSGGAYEQYF.

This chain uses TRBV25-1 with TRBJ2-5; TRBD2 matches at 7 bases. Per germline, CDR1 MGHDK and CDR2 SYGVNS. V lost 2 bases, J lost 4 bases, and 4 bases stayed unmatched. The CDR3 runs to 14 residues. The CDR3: CASSETGGRETQYF. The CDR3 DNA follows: TGTGCCAGCAGTGAAACGGGCGGGAGAGAGACCCAGTACTTC.

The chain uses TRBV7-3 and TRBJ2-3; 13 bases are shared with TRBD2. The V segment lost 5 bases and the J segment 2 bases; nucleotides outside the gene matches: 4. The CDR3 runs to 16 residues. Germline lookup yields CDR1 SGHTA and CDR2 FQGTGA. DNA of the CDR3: TGTGCCAGCAGCCCCGGACTAGCGGGGGACACAGATACGCAGTATTTT. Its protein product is CASSPGLAGDTDTQYF.

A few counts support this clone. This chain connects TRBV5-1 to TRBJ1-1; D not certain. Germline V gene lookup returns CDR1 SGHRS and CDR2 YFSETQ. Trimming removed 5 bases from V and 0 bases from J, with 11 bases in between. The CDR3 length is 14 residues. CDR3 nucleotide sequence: TGCGCCAGCAGTTTTCAGGATATGAACACTGAAGCTTTCTTT. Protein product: CASSFQDMNTEAFF.

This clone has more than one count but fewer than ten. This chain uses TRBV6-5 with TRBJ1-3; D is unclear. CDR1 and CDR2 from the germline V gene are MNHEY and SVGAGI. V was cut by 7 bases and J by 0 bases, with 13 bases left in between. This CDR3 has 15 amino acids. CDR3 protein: CASTAQVPSGNTIYF. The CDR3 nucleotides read TGTGCCAGCACGGCTCAGGTACCCTCTGGAAACACCATATATTTT.

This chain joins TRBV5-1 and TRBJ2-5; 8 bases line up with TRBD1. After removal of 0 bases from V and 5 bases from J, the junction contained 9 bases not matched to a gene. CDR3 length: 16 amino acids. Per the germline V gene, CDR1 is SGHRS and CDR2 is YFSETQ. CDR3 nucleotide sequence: TGCGCCAGCAGCTTGGGGACAGGGTACACGGGTGAGACCCAGTACTTC. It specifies CASSLGTGYTGETQYF.

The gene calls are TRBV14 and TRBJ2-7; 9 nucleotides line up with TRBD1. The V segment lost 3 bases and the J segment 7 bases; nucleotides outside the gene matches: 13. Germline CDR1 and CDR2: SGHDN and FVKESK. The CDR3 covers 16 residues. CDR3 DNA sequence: TGTGCCAGCAGCCATTTCACCGGGACAGGGTTTAGAGAGCAGTACTTC. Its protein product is CASSHFTGTGFREQYF. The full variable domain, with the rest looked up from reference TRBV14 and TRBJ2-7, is EAGVTQFPSHSVIEKGQTVTLRCDPISGHDNLYWYRRVMGKEIKFLLHFVKESKQDESGMPNNRFLAERTGGTYSTLKVQPAELEDSGVYFCASSHFTGTGFREQYFGPGTRLTVT.

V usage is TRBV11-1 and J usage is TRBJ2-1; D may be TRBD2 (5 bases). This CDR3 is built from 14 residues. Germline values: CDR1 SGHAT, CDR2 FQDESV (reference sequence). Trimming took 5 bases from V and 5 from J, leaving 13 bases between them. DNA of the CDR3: TGTGCCAGCAGCGCCCCCACTAGAAACAATGAGCAGTTCTTC. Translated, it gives CASSAPTRNNEQFF.

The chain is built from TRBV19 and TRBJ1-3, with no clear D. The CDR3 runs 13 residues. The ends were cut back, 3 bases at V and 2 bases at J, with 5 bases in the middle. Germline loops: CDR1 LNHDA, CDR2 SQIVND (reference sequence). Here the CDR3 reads CASSITTGNTIYF. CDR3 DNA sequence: TGTGCCAGTAGTATCACAACTGGAAACACCATATATTTT.

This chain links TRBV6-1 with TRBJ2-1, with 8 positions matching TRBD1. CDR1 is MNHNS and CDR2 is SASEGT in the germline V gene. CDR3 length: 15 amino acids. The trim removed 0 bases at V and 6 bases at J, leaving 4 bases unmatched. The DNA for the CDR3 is TGTGCCAGCAGTGAAGCCAGGGGGCAAGGCAATGAGCAGTTCTTC. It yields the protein CASSEARGQGNEQFF.

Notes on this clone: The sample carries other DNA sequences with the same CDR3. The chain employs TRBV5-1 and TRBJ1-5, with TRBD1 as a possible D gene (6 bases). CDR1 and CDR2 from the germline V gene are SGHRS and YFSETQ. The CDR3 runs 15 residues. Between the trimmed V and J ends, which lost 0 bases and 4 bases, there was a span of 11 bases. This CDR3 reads CASSLEGGRNQPQHF. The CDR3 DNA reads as TGCGCCAGCAGCTTGGAAGGGGGTAGAAATCAGCCCCAGCATTTT.

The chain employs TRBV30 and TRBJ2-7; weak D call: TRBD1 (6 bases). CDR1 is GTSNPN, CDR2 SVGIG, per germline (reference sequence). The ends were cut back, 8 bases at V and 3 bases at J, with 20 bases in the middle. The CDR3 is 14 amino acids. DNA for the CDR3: TGTGCCGGGGGCGGGCAGGACAGCCGCTACGAGCAGTACTTC. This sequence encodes CAGGGQDSRYEQYF.

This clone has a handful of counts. The CDR3, as DNA: TGTGCCAGCGGGGGGACCGCAAACCTCGAGCAGTACTTC. It is translated as CASGGTANLEQYF. V and J are TRBV2 and TRBJ2-7; TRBD2 might be the D (6 bases). The CDR3 totals 13 residues. In germline, CDR1 is SNHLY, CDR2 FYNNEI. Trimming took off 8 bases at V and 6 bases at J, with 17 bases between the two ends.

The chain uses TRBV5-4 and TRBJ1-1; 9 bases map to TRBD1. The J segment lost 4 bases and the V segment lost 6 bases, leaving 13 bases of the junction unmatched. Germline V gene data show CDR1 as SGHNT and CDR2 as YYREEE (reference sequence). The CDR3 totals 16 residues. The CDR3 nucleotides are TGTGCCAGCACCGACATGGGACAGGGCCCGACCACTGAAGCTTTCTTT. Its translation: CASTDMGQGPTTEAFF.

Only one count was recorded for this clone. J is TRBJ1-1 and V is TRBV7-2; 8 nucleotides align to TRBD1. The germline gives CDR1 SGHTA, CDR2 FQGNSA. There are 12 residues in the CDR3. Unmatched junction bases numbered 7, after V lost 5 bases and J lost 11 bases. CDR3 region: CASSATGVTAFF. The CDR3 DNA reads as TGTGCCAGCAGCGCGACAGGGGTTACGGCTTTCTTT.

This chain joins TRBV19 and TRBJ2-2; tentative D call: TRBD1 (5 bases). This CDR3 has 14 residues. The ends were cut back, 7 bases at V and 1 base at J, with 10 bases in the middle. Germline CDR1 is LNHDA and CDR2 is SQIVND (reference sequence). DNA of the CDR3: TGTGCCAGTAATCCCAGGGAGAACACCGGGGAGCTGTTTTTT. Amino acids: CASNPRENTGELFF.

CDR3: CASSETSGSSYNEQFF. CDR3 in DNA: TGTGCCAGTAGTGAGACTAGCGGGAGCTCCTACAATGAGCAGTTCTTC. The gene calls are TRBV19 and TRBJ2-1; 12 nucleotides match TRBD2. The CDR3 sequence is 16 residues long. Germline loops: CDR1 LNHDA, CDR2 SQIVND (reference sequence). V lost 5 bases and J lost 0; bases outside the gene matches: 2.

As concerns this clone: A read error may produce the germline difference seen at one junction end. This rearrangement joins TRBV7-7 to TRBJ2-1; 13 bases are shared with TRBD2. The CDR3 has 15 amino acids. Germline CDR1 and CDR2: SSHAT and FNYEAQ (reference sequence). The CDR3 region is CASSRLAGGYNEQFF. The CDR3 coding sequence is TGTGCTAGCAGTCGACTAGCGGGGGGCTACAATGAGCAGTTCTTC.

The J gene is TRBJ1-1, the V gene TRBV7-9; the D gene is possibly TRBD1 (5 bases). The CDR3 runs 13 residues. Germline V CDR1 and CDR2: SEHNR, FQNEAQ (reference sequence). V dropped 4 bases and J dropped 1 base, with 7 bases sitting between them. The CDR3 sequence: CASSSTGNTEAFF. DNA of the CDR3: TGTGCCAGCAGCTCCACAGGGAACACTGAAGCTTTCTTT.

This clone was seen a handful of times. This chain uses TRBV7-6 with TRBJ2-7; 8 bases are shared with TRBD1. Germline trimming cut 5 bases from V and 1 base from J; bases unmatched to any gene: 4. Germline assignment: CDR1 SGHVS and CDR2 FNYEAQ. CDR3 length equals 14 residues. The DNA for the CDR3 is TGTGCCAGCAGCCCACGGACAGGGTCCTACGAGCAGTACTTC. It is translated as CASSPRTGSYEQYF.

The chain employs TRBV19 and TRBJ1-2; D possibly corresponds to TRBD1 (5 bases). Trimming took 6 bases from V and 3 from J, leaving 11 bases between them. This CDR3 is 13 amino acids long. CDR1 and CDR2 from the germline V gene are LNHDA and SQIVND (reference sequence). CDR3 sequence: CASSQSRDYGYTF. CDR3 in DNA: TGTGCCAGTAGCCAAAGCAGGGACTATGGCTACACCTTC.

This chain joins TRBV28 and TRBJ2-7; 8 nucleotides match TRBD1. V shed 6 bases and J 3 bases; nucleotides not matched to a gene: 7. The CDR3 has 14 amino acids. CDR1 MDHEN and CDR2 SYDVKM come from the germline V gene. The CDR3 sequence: CASSRRGPYYEQYF. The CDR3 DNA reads TGTGCCAGCAGCCGCAGGGGGCCTTACTACGAGCAGTACTTC.

CDR3 sequence: CASSLDGGANSPLHF. The CDR3, as DNA: TGTGCCAGCAGCTTAGATGGAGGGGCTAATTCACCCCTCCACTTT. The rearrangement links TRBV7-8 to TRBJ1-6; possible D gene TRBD1, 5 bases. The germline V gene has CDR1 SGHVS and CDR2 FQNEAQ. This CDR3 region has 15 residues. V lost 1 base and J 6 bases, leaving 10 bases between the germline ends.

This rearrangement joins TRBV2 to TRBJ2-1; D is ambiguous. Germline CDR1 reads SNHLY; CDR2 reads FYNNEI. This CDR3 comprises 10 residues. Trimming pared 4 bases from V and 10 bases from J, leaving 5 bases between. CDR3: CASSVQEQFF. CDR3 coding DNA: TGTGCCAGCAGTGTCCAGGAGCAGTTCTTC.

CDR3 loop: CASSPPLDNEQFF. The CDR3 DNA sequence: TGCGCCAGCAGCCCACCCCTAGACAATGAGCAGTTCTTC. The chain uses TRBV5-1 and TRBJ2-1, with D hard to call. The CDR3 runs 13 residues. Germline CDR1 and CDR2: SGHRS and YFSETQ. With 4 bases removed from V and 5 bases from J, the gap between germline ends came to 10 bases.

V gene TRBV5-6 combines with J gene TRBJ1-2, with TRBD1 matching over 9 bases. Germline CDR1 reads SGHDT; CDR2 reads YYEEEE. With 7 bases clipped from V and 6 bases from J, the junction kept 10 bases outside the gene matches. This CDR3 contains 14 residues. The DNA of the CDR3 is TGTGCCAGCGGGAGAGGACAGGGGATTGATGGCTACACCTTC. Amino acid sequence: CASGRGQGIDGYTF.